Below are 25 T cell receptor beta chains sequenced from a single sample in a study of CD8 T cells in Susac syndrome. Reverse transcription of roughly 0.45 to 1 ug RNA was carried out with random hexamers. In TCRdb, the immunoSEQ multiplex PCR reads were re-called with MiXCR into one record per CDR3 protein. The sample yields 160,000 or so distinct CDR3 sequences, 92% seen once. Sequenced sample: CD4+ T cells from PBMCs. These receptor sequences come from a human donor in good health.

The rearrangement links TRBV20-1 to TRBJ2-4; D possibly corresponds to TRBD1 (6 bases). Germline V gene sequence: CDR1 DFQATT, CDR2 SNEGSKA (reference sequence). The CDR3 spans 15 residues. Trimming stripped 1 base from V and 0 bases from J, with 10 bases between. CDR3 loop: CSARGTDLAKNIQYF. The CDR3 DNA sequence: TGCAGTGCTAGAGGGACAGACCTAGCCAAAAACATTCAGTACTTC.

This rearrangement joins TRBV7-9 to TRBJ1-1; a weak D match, TRBD1 (5 bases). V was shortened by 5 bases and J by 11 bases, with 18 bases between the two germline ends. Germline CDR1 is SEHNR and CDR2 is FQNEAQ (reference sequence). The CDR3 covers 13 residues. The CDR3 protein is CASSRPQGFRAFF. CDR3 DNA sequence: TGTGCCAGCAGCAGGCCCCAGGGATTTCGTGCTTTCTTT.

J is TRBJ2-7 and V is TRBV6-6; 7 bases fit TRBD1. This CDR3 spans 15 amino acids. Trimming cost V 5 bases and J 4 bases; bases outside gene matches: 11. Per the germline V gene, CDR1 is MNHNY and CDR2 is SVGAGI (reference sequence). DNA for the CDR3: TGTGCCAGCAGTAGGGAGAGGGGGCAAGGGTACGAGCAGTACTTC. Translation: CASSRERGQGYEQYF.

V and J are TRBV28 and TRBJ2-1; D is possibly TRBD2 (6 bases). Germline lookup yields CDR1 MDHEN and CDR2 SYDVKM. V lost 6 bases, J lost 5 bases, and 20 bases lay in between. The CDR3 is 16 residues long. CDR3 DNA sequence: TGTGCCAGCAGCCCTCGAGGCCTAACGGGGGACAATGAGCAGTTCTTC. Translation gives CASSPRGLTGDNEQFF.

The V call is TRBV6-6, the J call TRBJ1-2; TRBD1 matches at 8 bases. V shed 1 base and J 8 bases; nucleotides not matched to a gene: 6. This CDR3 has 14 amino acids. The germline gives CDR1 MNHNY, CDR2 SVGAGI (reference sequence). CDR3 DNA sequence: TGTGCCAGCAGTTACTATAGGGCAGGGGGCGGCTACACCTTC. Translation gives CASSYYRAGGGYTF.

The chain combines TRBV7-3 with TRBJ1-3; D is unresolved. This CDR3 is built from 16 residues. Per germline, CDR1 SGHTA and CDR2 FQGTGA. Trimming took off 5 bases at V and 0 bases at J, with 14 bases between the two ends. CDR3 region: CASSPVRSLSGNTIYF. Written as DNA, the CDR3 is TGTGCCAGCAGCCCGGTGCGTTCCCTCTCTGGAAACACCATATATTTT.

The V and J genes are TRBV5-1 and TRBJ1-1, with D perhaps matching TRBD1 (5 bases). V gave up 5 bases and J gave up 3 bases, with 20 bases separating them. Germline CDR1 SGHRS, CDR2 YFSETQ. There are 16 residues in the CDR3. The CDR3 loop reads CASRKLKGTEDTEAFF. The CDR3 DNA is TGCGCCAGCAGAAAATTAAAAGGGACGGAGGACACTGAAGCTTTCTTT.

This clonotype was observed a handful of times. The chain couples TRBV12-3 or TRBV12-4 to TRBJ2-5; weak D call: TRBD2 (6 bases). The CDR3 length is 14 residues. Trimming took off 5 bases at V and 7 bases at J, with 17 bases between the two ends. CDR3: CASSPLRLEATQYF. DNA of the CDR3: TGTGCCAGCAGTCCCCTTCGACTAGAGGCGACCCAGTACTTC.

The rearrangement uses TRBV18 and TRBJ2-3, with TRBD2 matching over 8 bases. J lost 1 base, V lost 3 bases, and 3 bases had no gene match. The germline V gene encodes CDR1 KGHSH and CDR2 LQKENI. The CDR3 runs 15 residues. This CDR3 reads CASSPSRGGTDTQYF. CDR3 nucleotide sequence: TGTGCCAGCTCACCGTCGCGGGGGGGCACAGATACGCAGTATTTT.

The chain has TRBV7-9 and TRBJ2-3; D possibly corresponds to TRBD2 (5 bases). The germline V gene encodes CDR1 SEHNR and CDR2 FQNEAQ (reference sequence). Trimming took 5 bases from V and 1 from J, leaving 13 bases between them. The CDR3 spans 15 residues. In DNA, the CDR3 is TGTGCCAGCAGCCGCGGGCCAGCGGGCACAGATACGCAGTATTTT. Translated: CASSRGPAGTDTQYF.

The rearrangement links TRBV20-1 to TRBJ2-1; D remains unclear. Germline-derived CDR1 and CDR2 are DFQATT and SNEGSKA (reference sequence). This CDR3 region has 10 residues. Between the trimmed V and J ends, which lost 7 bases and 2 bases, there was a span of 3 bases. The CDR3 DNA is TGCAGTGTGCCCTACAATGAGCAGTTCTTC. Amino acid sequence: CSVPYNEQFF.

The chain uses TRBV2 and TRBJ1-3; TRBD1 is a possible D gene (6 bases). The CDR3 runs to 11 residues. Trimming removed 11 bases at V and 6 bases at J, with 11 bases between. Germline CDR1 and CDR2: SNHLY and FYNNEI. The CDR3 DNA reads as TGTGCCGGTCGACAGGAAAACACCATATATTTT. This encodes CAGRQENTIYF.

The V and J genes are TRBV20-1 and TRBJ2-1, with TRBD1 matching over 11 bases. The germline V gene encodes CDR1 DFQATT and CDR2 SNEGSKA (reference sequence). V dropped 3 bases and J dropped 6; count of bases not matched to a gene: 4. The CDR3 is 14 amino acids. For the CDR3, the DNA is TGCAGTGCTAGGGCCGGGACAGGGGGCAATGAGCAGTTCTTC. Amino acids: CSARAGTGGNEQFF.

The chain joins TRBV28 to TRBJ2-7; 9 bases map to TRBD1. The germline V gene has CDR1 MDHEN and CDR2 SYDVKM. The CDR3 contains 14 residues. Trimming at V came to 5 bases and at J to 3 bases, leaving 5 bases not matched to a gene. CDR3 DNA sequence: TGTGCCAGCAGTCCGACAGGGGGGGTCTACGAGCAGTACTTC. This sequence encodes CASSPTGGVYEQYF.

The V call is TRBV6-1, the J call TRBJ2-3; no clear D. Germline V gene lookup returns CDR1 MNHNS and CDR2 SASEGT. V was shortened by 7 bases and J by 5 bases, with 13 bases between the two germline ends. The CDR3 is made up of 13 amino acids. CDR3 residues: CASMREDLDTQYF. CDR3 bases: TGTGCCAGCATGCGTGAAGATCTAGATACGCAGTATTTT.

The chain recombines TRBV20-1 with TRBJ1-5; 10 nucleotides line up with TRBD1. CDR1 and CDR2 (germline): DFQATT, SNEGSKA (reference sequence). CDR3 length: 14 residues. The trim removed 3 bases at V and 6 bases at J, leaving 5 bases unmatched. CDR3 nucleotides: TGCAGTGCTAGTAAGGGGACAGGGGTTCAGCCCCAGCATTTT. Translating gives CSASKGTGVQPQHF.

This chain links TRBV20-1 with TRBJ2-7; D remains ambiguous. Germline V CDR1 and CDR2: DFQATT, SNEGSKA (reference sequence). The ends were cut back, 3 bases at V and 4 bases at J, with 7 bases in the middle. CDR3 length: 11 amino acids. CDR3 residues: CSASKGYEQYF. The CDR3, as DNA: TGCAGTGCTAGTAAAGGTTACGAGCAGTACTTC.

The CDR3 region has the DNA TGTGCCAGCGGGAGACAGGGGGGGGACACTGAAGCTTTCTTT. Translating it yields CASGRQGGDTEAFF. The chain joins TRBV21-1 to TRBJ1-1; the table's D call of TRBD1 was not tested on the DNA. TRBV21-1 is tagged as a pseudogene. The CDR3 runs to 14 residues.

The J gene is TRBJ2-7, the V gene TRBV5-1; 8 bases align to TRBD1. CDR3 length: 15 residues. Germline V CDR1 and CDR2: SGHRS, YFSETQ. With 2 bases clipped from V and 1 base from J, the junction kept 5 bases outside the gene matches. The DNA for the CDR3 is TGCGCCAGCAGCTTTCTGACAGGGGCGTCCTACGAGCAGTACTTC. It encodes CASSFLTGASYEQYF.

The chain is built from TRBV29-1 and TRBJ1-1, with unresolved D. Deletions cut 5 bases from V and 0 bases from J, with 10 bases between. This CDR3 is 13 amino acids long. Germline CDR1 and CDR2: SQVTM and ANQGSEA. The chain's CDR3 is CSVQDGLNTEAFF. The CDR3, as DNA: TGCAGCGTTCAGGACGGTTTGAACACTGAAGCTTTCTTT.

CDR3 loop: CASTRDRDNEQFF. CDR3 nucleotide sequence: TGTGCCAGCACGCGGGACAGGGACAATGAGCAGTTCTTC. The chain combines TRBV27 with TRBJ2-1; 9 bases are shared with TRBD1. The germline V gene has CDR1 MNHEY and CDR2 SMNVEV (reference sequence). The trim removed 7 bases at V and 5 bases at J, leaving 3 bases unmatched. CDR3 size: 13 residues.

V gene TRBV28 combines with J gene TRBJ1-6; D might be TRBD1 (5 bases). The CDR3 has 14 amino acids. CDR1 is MDHEN, CDR2 SYDVKM, per germline. Trimming took off 5 bases at V and 10 bases at J, with 15 bases between the two ends. The CDR3 here is CASSAPHGASPLHF. CDR3 DNA sequence: TGTGCCAGCAGTGCCCCTCACGGGGCCTCACCCCTCCACTTT.

This chain connects TRBV18 to TRBJ2-3; 8 bases align to TRBD2. The trim removed 0 bases at V and 2 bases at J, leaving 7 bases unmatched. In germline, CDR1 is KGHSH, CDR2 LQKENI. The CDR3 covers 17 residues. The CDR3 sequence is CASSPPEAGGFTDTQYF. The DNA of the CDR3 is TGTGCCAGCTCACCACCGGAGGCGGGAGGTTTCACAGATACGCAGTATTTT.

The CDR3 nucleotides are TGTGCCAGCAGCCGTTCCGGCGGGGATGAGCAGTTCTTC. As protein: CASSRSGGDEQFF. This chain connects TRBV3-1 to TRBJ2-1; D might be TRBD2 (6 bases). CDR3 length equals 13 residues. Germline values: CDR1 LGHDT, CDR2 YNNKEL (reference sequence). The germline V and J ends were trimmed by 4 bases and 8 bases, with 12 bases remaining between them.

V usage is TRBV10-1 and J usage is TRBJ2-3; D is undetermined. The CDR3 spans 13 residues. From germline, CDR1 is WNHNN and CDR2 SYGVQD (reference sequence). The germline V and J ends were trimmed by 3 bases and 6 bases, with 10 bases remaining between them. CDR3 loop: CASSEQRADTQYF. The CDR3 DNA follows: TGCGCCAGCAGTGAACAGCGCGCGGATACGCAGTATTTT.